The present entry profiles one T cell receptor (beta chain) with its context. Its matching antigen is unknown. The sample comes from a study of T cell clonotyping in hematopoietic cell transplantation. Study-wide results and limits: Few recipient clonotypes overlapped donors; over 95% were de novo at given depth.

The CDR3 is made up of 16 amino acids. V was cut by 3 bases and J by 1 base, with 13 bases left in between. Per germline, CDR1 SGHAT and CDR2 FQNNGV. Data came from immunoSEQ multiplex PCR; TCRdb stores just in-frame clones and leaves some out. The data show thousands of clones, with 88% seen just once and about 7.1% held by the top ten. Time point specified: recipient sample about 28 days before transplant, after cytoreduction. Material: peripheral blood mononuclear cells, obtained before stem cell transplant. This receptor was obtained from a man between 60 and 70 years old with acute myeloid leukemia. Some clones in this sample may be carry-over from other donors' samples. The V call is TRBV11-2, the J call TRBJ2-4, with D perhaps matching TRBD1 or TRBD2 (6 bases each). The CDR3 reads CASSFRQAGAKNIQYF. In DNA, the CDR3 is TGTGCCAGCAGCTTCCGACAGGCGGGGGCCAAAAACATTCAGTACTTC.